This paragraph covers one TCR beta chain sequence. These data belong to a study of control samples from healthy donors and cancer patients. The germline gives CDR1 SGHTA, CDR2 FQGNSA. This CDR3 region has 15 residues. Trimming shortened V by 6 bases and J by 1 base, and 14 bases separated the two germline ends. Sequencing used immunoSEQ multiplex PCR; TCRdb keeps in-frame clones, though not all of them. The sample lists just over 80,000 clones; about nine tenths were seen once. The chain combines TRBV7-2 with TRBJ2-3; D is perhaps TRBD2 (7 bases). This sequence originates from a man over 45 in good health. The sequencing sample was made of blood. The CDR3 DNA reads TGTGCCAGCAGTCTAGGGGGGGACCGCACAGATACGCAGTATTTT. This codes for CASSLGGDRTDTQYF.